The rows below give T cell receptor beta chains drawn from one sample of a study of T cells in Graves' hyperthyroidism and ophthalmopathy. One entry per CDR3 protein results from TCRdb running MiXCR on the multiplex PCR reads. Of 550,000 to 700,000 distinct CDR3 sequences detected, 46% appear once; the ten largest clones hold 19%. The sequenced material came from peripheral blood or thyroid tissue (not recorded which). The receptors originated from an adult woman with Graves' disease, either hyperthyroidism or ophthalmopathy (not recorded which). Both conserved end residues are part of each CDR3. The D gene is left open where the match is weak. Not all rows give a size; the values are once, few, many and, for expanded clones, a class.

abundance | d_gene | j_gene | v_gene | CDR3nt | CDR3aa
NA | NA | TRBJ1-1 | TRBV5-1 | TGTGCCAGCAGCGAATCCGAGCGGCGGATGAACACTGAAGCTTTCTTT | CASSESERRMNTEAFF
many | NA | TRBJ1-1 | TRBV6-1 | TGTGCCGGGGGGGCTAACACTGAAGCTTTCTTT | CAGGANTEAFF
NA | NA | TRBJ2-5 | TRBV20-1 | TGCAGTGCCCGGATCCCCGGAAGACAAGAGACCCAGTACTTC | CSARIPGRQETQYF
NA | NA | TRBJ1-1 | TRBV2 | TGTGCCAGCGGGGGACTAATGAACACTGAAGCTTTCTTT | CASGGLMNTEAFF
many | NA | TRBJ2-5 | TRBV20-1 | TGCAGTGCTTGTGGTTTAGGGGAGACCCAGTACTTC | CSACGLGETQYF
NA | NA | TRBJ2-1 | TRBV2 | TGTGCCAGCAGTGAGAGGTGGGGAGGCTACAATGAGCAGTTCTTC | CASSERWGGYNEQFF
many | NA | TRBJ2-7 | TRBV4-1 | TGCGCCAGCAGCCAGTACACCCCCGGGAGCTCTTCCGAGCAGTACTTC | CASSQYTPGSSSEQYF
many | NA | TRBJ1-6 | TRBV20-1 | TGCAGTGCTAGAGACGGACGTAGGAGTTACAATTCACCCCTCCACTTT | CSARDGRRSYNSPLHF
NA | NA | TRBJ1-6 | TRBV20-1 | TGCAGTGCTAGAAGCCGGGACCTCACCTATAATTCACCCCTCCACTTT | CSARSRDLTYNSPLHF
many | NA | TRBJ1-1 | TRBV7-2 | TGTGCCAGCAGCTTCCTCGTCGGGGGTAGGGTGAACACTGAAGCTTTCTTT | CASSFLVGGRVNTEAFF
NA | NA | TRBJ2-2 | TRBV15 | TGTGCCACCAGCAGAGTCACAGGGCCCGGGGAGCTGTTTTTT | CATSRVTGPGELFF
many | NA | TRBJ1-4 | TRBV11-2 | TGTGCCAGCAGACCCGGACAGTACGAAAAACTGTTTTTT | CASRPGQYEKLFF
NA | NA | TRBJ1-5 | TRBV7-9 | TGTGCCAGCAGCTTATTTCCCGGGAGGCAGAGTGGTAATCAGCCCCAGCATTTT | CASSLFPGRQSGNQPQHF
many | TRBD2 | TRBJ2-5 | TRBV20-1 | TGCAGTGCTAGGAGTGTAGGACTAGCGGCTCCTCATGAGACCCAGTACTTC | CSARSVGLAAPHETQYF
many | NA | TRBJ1-1 | TRBV6-1 | TGTGCCAGCAGGGACACGTGGACAAAACCAGAAGCTTTCTTT | CASRDTWTKPEAFF
many | TRBD2 | TRBJ2-5 | TRBV28 | TGTGCCAGCCAGTCAACTAGCGGGAGAGAGACCCAGTACTTC | CASQSTSGRETQYF
NA | NA | TRBJ2-6 | TRBV7-9 | TGTGCCAGCACCACGGGGTCGATCTCTGGGGCCAACGTCCTGACTTTC | CASTTGSISGANVLTF
NA | TRBD2 | TRBJ2-7 | TRBV29-1 | TGCAGCGCCTTAAGAGGGAGGGGATCCTACGAGCAGTACTTC | CSALRGRGSYEQYF
once | NA | TRBJ2-2 | TRBV7-8 | TGTGCCAGCAGCTTATTTGGGGGCCTAGCGGATCACCGAGACGGGGAGCTGTTTTTT | CASSLFGGLADHRDGELFF
many | TRBD1 | TRBJ1-2 | TRBV7-9 | TGTGCCAGCAGCCCCCTTTGGGAGGACAGGCTCGGCTACACCTTC | CASSPLWEDRLGYTF
many | NA | TRBJ1-5 | TRBV20-1 | TGCAGTGCAAAAAAAACGGGATATTATTTTCATCAGCCCCAGCATTTT | CSAKKTGYYFHQPQHF
many | NA | TRBJ1-2 | TRBV29-1 | TGCAGCGTTAATGATGGCTACACCTTC | CSVNDGYTF
NA | NA | TRBJ1-6 | TRBV28 | TGTGCCAGCAGAAGCAGAGGACACGGGGTTGTCAGCGCCCTCCACTTT | CASRSRGHGVVSALHF
many | NA | TRBJ2-7 | TRBV11-2 | TGTGCCAGCAGCTTAGTTAAAGGACCCTACGAGCAGTACTTC | CASSLVKGPYEQYF